This T cell receptor (beta chain) was retrieved from a study of T cells in Graves' hyperthyroidism and ophthalmopathy. This CDR3 region has 14 residues. Germline lookup yields CDR1 MDHEN and CDR2 SYDVKM. PBMCs were collected from a roughly 9.7 ml volume of fresh peripheral blood. What was amplified from RNA transcripts were TCR beta CDR3 regions. Initially, a first-round RT-PCR of the TCR CDR3 employed the HTBI primer set. A single record per CDR3 protein comes from TCRdb applying MiXCR to the multiplex PCR reads. Here the sample spans fewer than 700,000 distinct CDR3 sequences, 17% being singletons. Turning to this clonotype: Its antigen is not known. A much larger clone is a single base away; this may be a read error.

Findings of the study overall: Researchers found most expanded thyroid clonotypes above 0.001 in blood as well.

The receptor comes from a woman younger than 30 with Graves' ophthalmopathy. The chain links TRBV28 to TRBJ1-1; no firm D call. The sequenced material came from blood. DNA for the CDR3: TGTGCCAGCAGCTTCATATCAGGCCTCACTGAAGCTCTCTTT. It translates to CASSFISGLTEALF.